The 6 T cell receptor beta chains below all came from one sample that was sequenced in a study of blood T cell repertoires in COVID-19. Sequenced by immunoSEQ multiplex PCR; TCRdb stores in-frame clones only, minus some. The table lists around 280,000 clones, approximately 91% of them singletons. The sequenced sample was PBMCs or T cells enriched from blood (not recorded which). The receptors were sampled from a woman aged 40-49 years who had recovered from COVID-19.

The chain has TRBV10-1 and TRBJ1-1; TRBD1 aligns across 12 bases. The V gene's germline CDR1 is WNHNN and CDR2 SYGVQD (reference sequence). V lost 5 bases, J lost 0 bases, and 19 bases stayed unmatched. The CDR3 covers 21 residues. CDR3 nucleotides: TGCGCCAGCAGTCGTCCGGGACAGGGGGCCTACACTATACCAATGAACACTGAAGCTTTCTTT. It is translated as CASSRPGQGAYTIPMNTEAFF.

This rearrangement joins TRBV7-6 to TRBJ2-3, with 9 bases matching TRBD2. The CDR3 is 16 residues long. V lost 2 bases to trimming and J lost 2 bases; unmatched junction nucleotides: 5. Germline V gene data show CDR1 as SGHVS and CDR2 as FNYEAQ. The CDR3 nucleotides read TGTGCCAGCAGCTTATTTAGCGGGAGTCACACAGATACGCAGTATTTT. Translation: CASSLFSGSHTDTQYF.

The chain combines TRBV4-3 with TRBJ1-1, with D uncertain. The CDR3 length is 19 residues. From germline, CDR1 is LGHNA and CDR2 YSLEER. The V end was cut by 1 base, the J end by 4 bases, with 25 bases between. CDR3 coding DNA: TGCGCCAGCAGCCAAGGGCCTGGAGTGAGGGCCCGGGCGGGCACTGAAGCTTTCTTT. Its protein product is CASSQGPGVRARAGTEAFF.

The chain combines TRBV5-1 with TRBJ2-1, with 13 bases lining up with TRBD2. CDR1 SGHRS and CDR2 YFSETQ come from the germline V gene. V was clipped by 2 bases and J by 9 bases; unmatched bases: 5. The CDR3 is 15 amino acids. CDR3 sequence: CASSLTSGGATEQFF. The CDR3 DNA follows: TGCGCCAGCAGCTTAACTAGCGGGGGGGCCACTGAGCAGTTCTTC.

In DNA, the CDR3 is TGCGCCAGCAGCCAAGACGTAGCGGGGGCAGCCAAAAACATTCAGTACTTC. This codes for CASSQDVAGAAKNIQYF. V is TRBV4-1 and J is TRBJ2-4, with 9 bases matching TRBD2. CDR1 MGHRA and CDR2 YSYEKL come from the germline V gene. There are 17 residues in the CDR3. The ends lost 0 bases at V and 0 bases at J; junction bases unmatched: 3.

The rearrangement uses TRBV7-2 and TRBJ2-1; TRBD1 is a possible D gene (5 bases). Germline CDR1 and CDR2: SGHTA and FQGNSA. The CDR3 contains 14 residues. Trimming pared 2 bases from V and 2 bases from J, leaving 7 bases between. The CDR3 region is CASSLLDTYNEQFF. DNA for the CDR3: TGTGCCAGCAGCTTATTGGACACCTACAATGAGCAGTTCTTC.